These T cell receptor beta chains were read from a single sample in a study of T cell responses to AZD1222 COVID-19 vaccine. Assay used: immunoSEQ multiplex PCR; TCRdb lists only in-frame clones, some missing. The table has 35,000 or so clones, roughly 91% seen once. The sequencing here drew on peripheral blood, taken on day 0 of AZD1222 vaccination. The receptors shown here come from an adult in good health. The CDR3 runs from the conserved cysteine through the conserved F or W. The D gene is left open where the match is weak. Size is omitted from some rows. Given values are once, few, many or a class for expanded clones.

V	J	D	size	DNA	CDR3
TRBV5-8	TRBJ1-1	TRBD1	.	TGTGCCAGCGGGACAGAAATCTCGAACACTGAAGCTTTCTTT	CASGTEISNTEAFF
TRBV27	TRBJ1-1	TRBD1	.	TGTGCCAGCAGCCGCTCGGGGACAGACACTGAAGCTTTCTTT	CASSRSGTDTEAFF
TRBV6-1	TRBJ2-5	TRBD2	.	TGTGCCAGCAGTGAGTTAGCGGGGGGGCCGCAGGAGACCCAGTACTTC	CASSELAGGPQETQYF
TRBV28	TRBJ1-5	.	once	TGTGCCAGCAGTTTAACCAGGGCACCCTCCACCAATCAGCCCCAGCATTTT	CASSLTRAPSTNQPQHF
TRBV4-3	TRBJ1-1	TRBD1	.	TGCGCCAGCAGCCAAGCGGGACAGGGGGCGCGGGACACTGAAGCTTTCTTT	CASSQAGQGARDTEAFF
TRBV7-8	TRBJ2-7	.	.	TGTGCCAGCAGCCTGTCCGGGTACGAGCAGTACTTC	CASSLSGYEQYF
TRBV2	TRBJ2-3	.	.	TGTGCCAGCAGTGTTAGCACAGATACGCAGTATTTT	CASSVSTDTQYF
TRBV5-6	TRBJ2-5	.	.	TGTGCCAGCAGCTTGGAAGCGAGGAACCAAGAGACCCAGTACTTC	CASSLEARNQETQYF
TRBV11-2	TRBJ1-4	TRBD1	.	TGTGCCAGCAGCTTGGGGACAGGGGTATTGAAACTGTTTTTT	CASSLGTGVLKLFF
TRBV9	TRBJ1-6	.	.	TGTGCCAGCAGCCCCGACCAGGGTTATAATTCACCCCTCCACTTT	CASSPDQGYNSPLHF
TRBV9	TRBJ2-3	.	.	TGTGCCAGCAGCGTAGTGGTGGGGGACACAGATACGCAGTATTTT	CASSVVVGDTDTQYF
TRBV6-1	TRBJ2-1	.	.	TGTGCCAGCAGTGAAGCGGCAGGGACGTCCAATGAGCAGTTCTTC	CASSEAAGTSNEQFF
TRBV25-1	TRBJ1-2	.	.	TGTGCCAGCAGTGAATATGGGAGAGGGGCCTATGGCTACACCTTC	CASSEYGRGAYGYTF
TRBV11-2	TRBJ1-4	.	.	TGTGCCAGCAGCTTAGGGGTGGGGAATGAAAAACTGTTTTTT	CASSLGVGNEKLFF
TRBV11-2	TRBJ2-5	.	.	TGTGCCAGCAGCCTCAACCCCGGGAGTAAAGAGACCCAGTACTTC	CASSLNPGSKETQYF
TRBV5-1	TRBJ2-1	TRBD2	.	TGCGCCAGCAGCTTGGTGACTAGCGGATCCTACAATGAGCAGTTCTTC	CASSLVTSGSYNEQFF
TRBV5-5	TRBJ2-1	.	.	TGTGCCAGCAGCTTGGCCAGGGGGGCCAACAATGAGCAGTTCTTC	CASSLARGANNEQFF
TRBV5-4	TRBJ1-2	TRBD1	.	TGTGCCAGCAGCTCATCCGGGACAGGGTTTCTTGGCTACACCTTC	CASSSSGTGFLGYTF
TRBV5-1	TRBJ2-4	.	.	TGCGCCAGCAGCCAGGAAGTAGGCCTAGCCAAAAACATTCAGTACTTC	CASSQEVGLAKNIQYF
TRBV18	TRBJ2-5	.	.	TGTGCCAGCTCACCTTCGTCCTCCGGCGAGACCCAGTACTTC	CASSPSSSGETQYF
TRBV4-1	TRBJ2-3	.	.	TGCGCCAGCACCACGGGACTTCGCACAGATACGCAGTATTTT	CASTTGLRTDTQYF
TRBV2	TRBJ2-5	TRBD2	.	TGTGCCAGCGTCGGGACTAGCGGGGTTGGGACCCAGTACTTC	CASVGTSGVGTQYF
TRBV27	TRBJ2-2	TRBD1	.	TGTGCCAGCAGGGGACAGGGGAACACCGGGGAGCTGTTTTTT	CASRGQGNTGELFF
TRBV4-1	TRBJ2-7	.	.	TGCGCCAGCAGCCCCTGGGGGCTAGCGCAATCCTACGAGCAGTACTTC	CASSPWGLAQSYEQYF
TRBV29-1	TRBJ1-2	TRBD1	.	TGCAGCGTTGAAAGGCTGGGGGACAGGGCTGACTACACCTTC	CSVERLGDRADYTF
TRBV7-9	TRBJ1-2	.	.	TGTGCCAGCAGCTCCTCGGGCAGGGGCCCAGATAACTATGGCTACACCTTC	CASSSSGRGPDNYGYTF
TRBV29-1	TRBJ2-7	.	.	TGCAGCGTTGTAAAGAGTTCCGAGCAGTACTTC	CSVVKSSEQYF
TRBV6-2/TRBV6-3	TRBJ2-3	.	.	TGTGCCAGCAGTAAGGGTAGCACAGATACGCAGTATTTT	CASSKGSTDTQYF
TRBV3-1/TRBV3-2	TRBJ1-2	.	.	TGTGCCAGCAGCTCCCGGACTCCGCCTGGCTACACCTTC	CASSSRTPPGYTF
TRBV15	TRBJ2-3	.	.	TGTGCCACCAGCTTCCCTCCGACGGGGAAGGCAGATACGCAGTATTTT	CATSFPPTGKADTQYF
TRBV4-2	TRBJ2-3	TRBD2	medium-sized	TGTGCCAGCAGCCCTGGACTAGCGGGAGGGCCGGGCACAGATACGCAGTATTTT	CASSPGLAGGPGTDTQYF
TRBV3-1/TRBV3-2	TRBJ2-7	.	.	TGTGCCAGCAGCCAAGCGGGGCAACGCTACGAGCAGTACTTC	CASSQAGQRYEQYF
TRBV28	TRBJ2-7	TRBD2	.	TGTGCCAGCAGTCCCTGGACTAGCGGGAGTGGCGAGCAGTACTTC	CASSPWTSGSGEQYF
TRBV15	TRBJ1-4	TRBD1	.	TGTGCCACCAGCAGAGCACAGGGGGCGCTCGGTGAAAAACTGTTTTTT	CATSRAQGALGEKLFF
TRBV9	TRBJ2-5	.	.	TGTGCCAGCAGCGTCAGCACCAGAAACCAAGAGACCCAGTACTTC	CASSVSTRNQETQYF
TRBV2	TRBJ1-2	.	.	TGTGCCAGCAGGCAGGGAACCTATGGCTACACCTTC	CASRQGTYGYTF
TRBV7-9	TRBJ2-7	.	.	TGTGCCAGCAGCGACCCGAAACTTTACGAGCAGTACTTC	CASSDPKLYEQYF